The entry below describes one T cell receptor (beta chain). Its specificity is not known. TCRdb fed the reads into MiXCR, producing one record per CDR3 protein. The sample lists under 850,000 distinct CDR3 sequences; roughly 33% were seen once. The sample belongs to a study of T cell repertoires in cytomegalovirus infection. Study overall: In the study, CMV epitopes included recently identified HLA-C-restricted and well-studied HLA-B-restricted ones. It can be stated that public TCR beta signatures indicated CMV infection as well as a matching HLA type. Points from the study as a whole: Totalled public TCR beta family frequency picked out people who carried CMV plus the relevant HLA.

V was cut by 5 bases and J by 7 bases, with 15 bases left in between. Germline V gene sequence: CDR1 LGHDT, CDR2 YNNKEL (reference sequence). This CDR3 region has 14 residues. This chain joins TRBV3-1 and TRBJ1-3, with D possibly being TRBD1 (6 bases). The sequence came from a human donor in good health (CMV status not recorded). Some clones in this sample may be carry-over from other donors' samples. This specimen was cultured PBMCs, taken from culture after CMV antigen stimulation. The chain's CDR3 is CASSGGQRGNTIYF. The DNA for the CDR3 is TGTGCCAGCAGCGGAGGACAGCGAGGGAACACCATATATTTT.